This T cell receptor (beta chain) was identified during a study of technical replicates of blood from a handful of donors. The protocol was immunoSEQ multiplex PCR, while the TCRdb copy is restricted to in-frame clones and leaves out a portion. Of about 82,000 clones listed, around 94% are singletons. The source material was T cells isolated from PBMCs. The sequence was collected from a human donor in good health.

The CDR3 bases are TGTGCCAGCAGCTTAACTAGCGGGATCTTCACAGATACGCAGTATTTT. This sequence encodes CASSLTSGIFTDTQYF. The V and J genes are TRBV7-9 and TRBJ2-3, with TRBD2 identical over 10 bases. V lost 2 bases, J lost 2 bases, and 4 bases stayed unmatched. Germline V gene lookup returns CDR1 SEHNR and CDR2 FQNEAQ (reference sequence). The CDR3 has 16 residues.